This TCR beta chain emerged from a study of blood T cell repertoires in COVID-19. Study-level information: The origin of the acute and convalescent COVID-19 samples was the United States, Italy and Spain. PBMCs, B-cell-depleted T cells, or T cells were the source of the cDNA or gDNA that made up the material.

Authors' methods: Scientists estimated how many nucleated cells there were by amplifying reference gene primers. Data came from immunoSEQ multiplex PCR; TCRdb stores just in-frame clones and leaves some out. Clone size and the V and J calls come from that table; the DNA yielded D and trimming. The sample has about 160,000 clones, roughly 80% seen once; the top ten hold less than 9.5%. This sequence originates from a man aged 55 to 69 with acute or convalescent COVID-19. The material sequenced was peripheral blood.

The CDR3 sequence is CASSEGQGGNQPQHF. In DNA, the CDR3 is TGTGCCAGCAGTGAGGGACAGGGGGGCAATCAGCCCCAGCATTTT. The chain joins TRBV6-1 to TRBJ1-5; 11 positions match TRBD1. CDR1 is MNHNS, CDR2 SASEGT, per germline. The CDR3 has 15 residues. The trim removed 3 bases at V and 2 bases at J, leaving 0 bases unmatched.